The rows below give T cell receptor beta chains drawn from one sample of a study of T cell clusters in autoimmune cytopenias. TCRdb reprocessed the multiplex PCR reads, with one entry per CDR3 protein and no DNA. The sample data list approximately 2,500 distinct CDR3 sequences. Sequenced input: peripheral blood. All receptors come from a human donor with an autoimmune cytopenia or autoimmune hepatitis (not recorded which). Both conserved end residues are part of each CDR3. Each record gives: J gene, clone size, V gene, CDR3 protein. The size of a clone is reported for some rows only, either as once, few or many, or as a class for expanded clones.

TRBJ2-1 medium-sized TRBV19 CASSIRLAGVEDEQFF
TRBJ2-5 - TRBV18 CASSPAGETQYF
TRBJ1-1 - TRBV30 CAWASGTVNTEAFF
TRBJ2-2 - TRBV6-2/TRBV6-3 CASRPWVNANTGELFF
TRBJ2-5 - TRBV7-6 CASSAVRRLQETQYF
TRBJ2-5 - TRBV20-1 CSARVGTGGTQYF
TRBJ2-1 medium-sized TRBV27 CASSLFSGRRNEQFF
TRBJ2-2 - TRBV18 CASSQERASGNTGELFF
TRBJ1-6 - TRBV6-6 CASRHRQGNGSPLHF
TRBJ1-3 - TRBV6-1 CASWGSFSGNTIYF
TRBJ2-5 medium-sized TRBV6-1 CASSDYTGTSGQETQYF
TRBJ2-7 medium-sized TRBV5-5 CASSFTHEQYF
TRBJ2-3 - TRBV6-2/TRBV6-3 CASSYRTGPYTQYF
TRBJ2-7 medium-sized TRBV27 CASSGSSYEQYF
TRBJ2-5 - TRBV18 CASSPTGRETQYF
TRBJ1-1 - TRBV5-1 CASSEPNTEAFF
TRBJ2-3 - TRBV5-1 CASRRDFSTDTQYF
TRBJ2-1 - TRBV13 CASSLPGTSLFDEQFF
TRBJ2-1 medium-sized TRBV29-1 CSVERLQGSYNEQFF
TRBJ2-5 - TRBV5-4 CASSFSLAETQYF